These T cell receptor beta chains were read from a single sample in a study of identical twins. MiXCR, applied by TCRdb to the 5' RACE reads, yields one record per CDR3 protein. Of hundreds of thousands of distinct CDR3 sequences in the sample, around 6.9% were seen once. This same sample was also part of a study on yellow fever vaccine responses in identical twins.

Material: memory (CD45RO+) T cells sorted from blood. The receptors shown here come from a woman aged 18-29 years in good health. Both conserved end residues are part of each CDR3. The D gene is left open where the match is weak. Clone sizes are given selectively: once, few, many, or a class where the clone is expanded.

many | TRBJ1-2 | TRBV11-1 | TRBD1 | CASSLNPGQGGIGYGYTF | TGTGCCAGCAGCTTAAACCCGGGACAGGGTGGCATTGGCTATGGCTACACCTTC
. | TRBJ2-7 | TRBV4-3 | TRBD1 | CASSQGAGGPFSEQYF | TGCGCCAGCAGCCAAGGGGCAGGGGGTCCGTTTAGCGAGCAGTACTTC
. | TRBJ2-7 | TRBV12-3/TRBV12-4 | . | CASSLWGANDEQYF | TGTGCCAGCAGTTTATGGGGCGCGAATGACGAGCAGTACTTC
. | TRBJ2-4 | TRBV28 | . | CASSTPSKLAKNIQYF | TGTGCCAGCAGCACACCTTCAAAGCTAGCCAAAAACATTCAGTACTTC
. | TRBJ2-2 | TRBV5-1 | TRBD2 | CASSLKREYTGELFF | TGCGCCAGCAGCTTAAAGCGGGAGTACACCGGGGAGCTGTTTTTT
few | TRBJ2-3 | TRBV4-2 | . | CASSRDGQFTDTQYF | TGTGCCAGCAGCCGAGACGGACAGTTCACAGATACGCAGTATTTT
few | TRBJ2-6 | TRBV2 | . | CASRSDVSGANVLTF | TGTGCCAGCAGGTCAGATGTCTCTGGGGCCAACGTCCTGACTTTC
many | TRBJ2-7 | TRBV12-3/TRBV12-4 | . | CASSLAPSIHEQYF | TGTGCCAGCAGTTTAGCGCCTAGCATCCACGAGCAGTACTTC
. | TRBJ2-7 | TRBV6-1 | TRBD2 | CASRQIAGPYEQYF | TGTGCCAGCAGACAGATAGCGGGGCCCTACGAGCAGTACTTC
. | TRBJ2-2 | TRBV24-1 | TRBD1 | CATSDPGQANTGELFF | TGTGCCACCAGTGACCCGGGACAGGCAAACACCGGGGAGCTGTTTTTT
many | TRBJ2-1 | TRBV9 | . | CASIPFSRGSGRSYNEQFF | TGTGCCAGCATTCCGTTCTCTAGGGGTTCAGGGCGCTCCTACAATGAGCAGTTCTTC
. | TRBJ1-6 | TRBV10-3 | TRBD1 | CAVRQGPNSPLHF | TGTGCCGTCCGACAGGGACCAAATTCACCCCTCCACTTT
many | TRBJ2-2 | TRBV5-1 | . | CASRKYENTGELFF | TGCGCCAGCAGAAAGTACGAGAACACCGGGGAGCTGTTTTTT
. | TRBJ2-7 | TRBV3-1 | . | CASSLPEQYF | TGTGCCAGCAGCCTCCCCGAGCAGTACTTC
many | TRBJ2-2 | TRBV12-3/TRBV12-4 | . | CASSFGRVTGEAGELFF | TGTGCCAGCAGTTTTGGTCGGGTTACAGGAGAGGCCGGGGAGCTGTTTTTT
few | TRBJ1-6 | TRBV11-2 | . | CASSLVVRVSPLHF | TGTGCCAGCAGCTTAGTGGTCAGGGTCTCACCCCTCCACTTT
. | TRBJ2-2 | TRBV28 | . | CASTETEANTGELFF | TGTGCCAGCACGGAGACAGAGGCGAACACCGGGGAGCTGTTTTTT
few | TRBJ2-2 | TRBV24-1 | . | CATQGRGNTGELFF | TGTGCCACACAGGGGAGGGGGAACACCGGGGAGCTGTTTTTT
. | TRBJ2-1 | TRBV27 | . | CASSLTSQWHEQFF | TGTGCCAGCAGTTTGACTAGTCAGTGGCATGAGCAGTTCTTC
few | TRBJ1-5 | TRBV6-4 | . | CASSEMGGLGNQPQHF | TGTGCCAGCAGTGAGATGGGGGGGCTGGGAAATCAGCCCCAGCATTTT
. | TRBJ2-6 | TRBV7-9 | . | CASSYPTSGANVLTF | TGTGCCAGCAGCTACCCGACCTCTGGGGCCAACGTCCTGACTTTC
few | TRBJ2-6 | TRBV7-2 | TRBD1 | CASSFFQGAGANVLTF | TGTGCCAGCAGTTTTTTTCAGGGGGCTGGGGCCAACGTCCTGACTTTC
. | TRBJ1-1 | TRBV28 | . | CASSSADSTHEAFF | TGTGCCAGCAGTTCTGCCGACAGCACCCATGAAGCTTTCTTT
few | TRBJ1-1 | TRBV20-1 | . | CSANVRGGTEAFF | TGCAGTGCTAACGTTCGAGGCGGGACAGAAGCTTTCTTT
. | TRBJ2-1 | TRBV2 | . | CASSESRGSYNEQFF | TGTGCCAGCAGTGAGAGCAGGGGCTCCTACAATGAGCAGTTCTTC
few | TRBJ1-5 | TRBV5-1 | . | CASRDDSNQPQHF | TGCGCCAGTAGGGACGACAGCAATCAGCCCCAGCATTTT
many | TRBJ2-1 | TRBV6-1 | . | CASSRARAEGTPYNEQFF | TGTGCCAGCAGCCGAGCGAGGGCGGAGGGTACCCCATACAATGAGCAGTTCTTC